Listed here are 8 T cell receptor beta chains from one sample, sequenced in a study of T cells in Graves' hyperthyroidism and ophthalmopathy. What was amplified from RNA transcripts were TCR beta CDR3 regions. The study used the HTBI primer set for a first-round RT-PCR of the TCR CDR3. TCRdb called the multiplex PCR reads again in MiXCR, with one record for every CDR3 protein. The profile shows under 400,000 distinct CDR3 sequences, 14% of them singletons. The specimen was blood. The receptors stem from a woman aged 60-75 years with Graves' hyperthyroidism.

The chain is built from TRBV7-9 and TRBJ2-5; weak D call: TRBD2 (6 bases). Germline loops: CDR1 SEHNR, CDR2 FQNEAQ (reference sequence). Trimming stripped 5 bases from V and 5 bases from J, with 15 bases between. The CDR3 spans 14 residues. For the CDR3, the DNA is TGTGCCAGCAGCGGGAGGACGGTAGGGGAGACCCAGTACTTC. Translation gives CASSGRTVGETQYF.

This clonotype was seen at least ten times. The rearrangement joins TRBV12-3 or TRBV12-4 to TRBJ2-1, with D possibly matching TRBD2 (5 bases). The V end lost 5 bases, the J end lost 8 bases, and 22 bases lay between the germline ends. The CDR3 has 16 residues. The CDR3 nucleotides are TGTGCCAGCAGTAACCGGGGTTACCCTATAGTCGATGAGCAGTTCTTC. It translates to CASSNRGYPIVDEQFF.

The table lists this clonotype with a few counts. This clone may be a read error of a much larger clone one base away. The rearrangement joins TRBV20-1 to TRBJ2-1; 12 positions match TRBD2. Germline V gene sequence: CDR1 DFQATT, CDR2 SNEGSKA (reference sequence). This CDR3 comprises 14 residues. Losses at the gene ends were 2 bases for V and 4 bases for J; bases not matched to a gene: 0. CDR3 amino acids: CSARLAGGYNEQFF. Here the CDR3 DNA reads TGCAGTGCTAGACTAGCGGGAGGGTACAATGAGCAGTTCTTC.

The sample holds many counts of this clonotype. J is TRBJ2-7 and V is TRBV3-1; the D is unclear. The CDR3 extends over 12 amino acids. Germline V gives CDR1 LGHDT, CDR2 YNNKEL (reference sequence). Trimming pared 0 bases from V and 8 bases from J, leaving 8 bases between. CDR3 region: CASSQDRSKQYF. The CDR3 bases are TGTGCCAGCAGCCAAGACAGGAGCAAGCAGTACTTC.

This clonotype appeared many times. Here the CDR3 DNA reads TGTGCCAGCAGGGTGGCAGGGTTAAGGTCCGAGCAGTACTTC. Translating gives CASRVAGLRSEQYF. The chain carries TRBV12-3 or TRBV12-4 and TRBJ2-7; a possible D gene is TRBD1 (5 bases). The CDR3 is made up of 14 amino acids. With 6 bases removed from V and 6 bases from J, the gap between germline ends came to 18 bases.

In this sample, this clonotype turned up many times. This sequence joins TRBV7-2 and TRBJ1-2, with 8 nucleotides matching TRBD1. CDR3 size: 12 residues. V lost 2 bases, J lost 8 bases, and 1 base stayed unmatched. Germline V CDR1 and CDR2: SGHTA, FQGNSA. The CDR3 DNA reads TGTGCCAGCAGCTTATCAGGGGGCGGCTACACCTTC. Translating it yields CASSLSGGGYTF.

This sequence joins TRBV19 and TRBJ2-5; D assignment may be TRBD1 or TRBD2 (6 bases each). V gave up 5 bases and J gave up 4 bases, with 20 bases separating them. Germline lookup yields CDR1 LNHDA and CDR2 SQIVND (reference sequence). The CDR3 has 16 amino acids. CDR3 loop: CASSLGAQDGGETQYF. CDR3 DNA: TGTGCCAGTAGTTTGGGGGCCCAGGACGGGGGAGAGACCCAGTACTTC.

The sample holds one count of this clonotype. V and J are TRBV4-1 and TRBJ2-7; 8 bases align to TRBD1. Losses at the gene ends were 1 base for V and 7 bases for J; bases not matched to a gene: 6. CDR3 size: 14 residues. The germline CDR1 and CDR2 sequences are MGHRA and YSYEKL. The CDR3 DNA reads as TGCGCCAGCAGCCAAGTAGGCAGGGGGCGGGAGCAGTACTTC. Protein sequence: CASSQVGRGREQYF.